Below are 23 T cell receptor beta chains sequenced from a single sample in a study of human T cells and chemical hapten exposure (dated by TCRdb to the early 2020s). Library preparation used RACE. The reads were generated on a NextSeq 500. In-frame beta chains were kept once TCRdb had trimmed the public reads at Q25 with fastp and called clones with MiXCR. One record per CDR3 amino acid sequence lists the most common genes and DNA. The sample has about 380,000 distinct CDR3 sequences on record, roughly 6.3% of them singletons. The leading ten clones occupy more than 5.5% of the sample. The time point label, as the study defines it: patch test 2, 6 weeks after DPC sensitization. According to the study, the label for this sample's treatment or condition signals: therapeutic diphenylcyclopropenone sensitization with weekly scalp DPC. This sample comprised whole blood, obtained in connection with sensitization to the hapten diphenylcyclopropenone (DPC). The receptors originated from a woman aged 18-35 years with alopecia areata. Some clones in this sample may be carry-over from other donors' samples.

V usage is TRBV28 and J usage is TRBJ1-2; D ambiguous. The germline gives CDR1 MDHEN, CDR2 SYDVKM. V shed 4 bases and J shed 5 bases, with 8 bases lying between them. The CDR3 spans 12 residues. The CDR3 DNA reads TGTGCCAGCAGTTCTAAACCATATGGCTACACCTTC. Translated, it gives CASSSKPYGYTF.

The chain joins TRBV29-1 to TRBJ2-1; 9 nucleotides align to TRBD1. V shed 7 bases, J shed 4 bases, and the junction held 17 bases outside the gene matches. Germline CDR1 SQVTM, CDR2 ANQGSEA. The CDR3 length is 17 residues. The CDR3 DNA reads as TGCAGCGCTGGGGGCGTTAGAGGGACAGGGAAATACAATGAGCAGTTCTTC. This codes for CSAGGVRGTGKYNEQFF.

This clonotype was seen repeatedly, ten times or more. The V call is TRBV20-1, the J call TRBJ1-2; D unclear. The CDR3 covers 13 residues. V was shortened by 0 bases and J by 4 bases, with 9 bases between the two germline ends. Germline loops: CDR1 DFQATT, CDR2 SNEGSKA (reference sequence). The CDR3 nucleotides read TGCAGTGCTAGAGATCCACAGACCTATGGCTACACCTTC. This codes for CSARDPQTYGYTF.

This clonotype came up many times. The chain couples TRBV3-1 to TRBJ1-3; weak D call: TRBD1 (5 bases). CDR1 is LGHDT, CDR2 YNNKEL, per germline (reference sequence). The V end was cut by 0 bases, the J end by 1 base, with 13 bases between. This CDR3 has 17 residues. The CDR3 region has the DNA TGTGCCAGCAGCCAAGAGTCCTACGAGGGGTCTGGAAACACCATATATTTT. Protein product: CASSQESYEGSGNTIYF. The whole variable domain, remainder taken from reference TRBV3-1 and TRBJ1-3, is DTAVSQTPKYLVTQMGNDKSIKCEQNLGHDTMYWYKQDSKKFLKIMFSYNNKELIINETVPNRFSPKSPDKAHLNLHINSLELGDSAVYFCASSQESYEGSGNTIYFGEGSWLTVV.

This clonotype was picked up a small number of times. The rearrangement uses TRBV7-9 and TRBJ2-3; D uncertain. From germline, CDR1 is SEHNR and CDR2 FQNEAQ (reference sequence). Trimming took 4 bases from V and 1 from J, leaving 6 bases between them. This CDR3 is 13 amino acids long. CDR3: CASSSPRTDTQYF. CDR3 DNA: TGTGCCAGCAGCTCCCCTCGCACAGATACGCAGTATTTT.

This clonotype was recorded many times. The chain recombines TRBV5-1 with TRBJ1-1; tentatively, D is TRBD1 (5 bases). Germline CDR1 is SGHRS and CDR2 is YFSETQ. V was clipped by 3 bases and J by 3 bases, with 18 bases between them. The CDR3 runs 16 residues. CDR3 nucleotide sequence: TGCGCCAGCAGCTACTACTATTCAGGAGGGGACACTGAAGCTTTCTTT. This sequence encodes CASSYYYSGGDTEAFF. The whole variable domain, remainder taken from reference TRBV5-1 and TRBJ1-1, is KAGVTQTPRYLIKTRGQQVTLSCSPISGHRSVSWYQQTPGQGLQFLFEYFSETQRNKGNFPGRFSGRQFSNSRSEMNVSTLELGDSALYLCASSYYYSGGDTEAFFGQGTRLTVV.

This clonotype was detected only a few times. The rearrangement links TRBV6-1 to TRBJ1-6; 7 positions agree with TRBD1. The germline V gene encodes CDR1 MNHNS and CDR2 SASEGT. CDR3 size: 16 residues. J was trimmed by 7 bases and V by 5 bases; bases with no gene match: 11. As DNA, the CDR3 is TGTGCCAGCAGTCCGGTAGGGACAGAACCGAATTCACCCCTCCACTTT. Protein: CASSPVGTEPNSPLHF.

This clonotype occurred a few times. The rearrangement links TRBV29-1 to TRBJ2-3, with 10 nucleotides matching TRBD2. The V gene end was trimmed by 4 bases and the J gene end by 4 bases; junction bases not matched to a gene: 5. In germline, CDR1 is SQVTM, CDR2 ANQGSEA. This CDR3 has 14 amino acids. CDR3 DNA: TGCAGCGTTGCCCCTAGCGGGGGCGCAGATACGCAGTATTTT. Translating it yields CSVAPSGGADTQYF.

The chain has TRBV4-3 and TRBJ2-1, with TRBD2 matching 10 bases. The V segment lost 0 bases and the J segment 4 bases; nucleotides outside the gene matches: 9. Germline assignment: CDR1 LGHNA and CDR2 YSLEER. The CDR3 is made up of 18 amino acids. The DNA for the CDR3 is TGCGCCAGCAGCCAAGAAACCGCCGGGACTAGCGAATACAATGAGCAGTTCTTC. Amino acids: CASSQETAGTSEYNEQFF.

This clonotype was seen ten or more times. The chain joins TRBV4-1 to TRBJ1-1, with TRBD1 matching over 7 bases. Trimming cost V 3 bases and J 1 base; bases outside gene matches: 5. Germline lookup yields CDR1 MGHRA and CDR2 YSYEKL. The CDR3 has 15 residues. The CDR3 sequence: CASSQLDRPNTEAFF. The CDR3, as DNA: TGCGCCAGCAGCCAGTTGGACAGGCCGAACACTGAAGCTTTCTTT.

This clonotype was recorded many times. This sequence joins TRBV10-3 and TRBJ1-5; the D is unclear. CDR3 length: 13 residues. Trimming removed 6 bases at V and 4 bases at J, with 10 bases between. CDR1 and CDR2 (germline): ENHRY, SYGVKD. The CDR3 sequence: CAISLRGNQPQHF. The CDR3 DNA is TGTGCCATCAGCTTACGGGGAAATCAGCCCCAGCATTTT.

The rearrangement links TRBV5-6 to TRBJ2-1; the match to TRBD2 covers 10 bases. The CDR3 is 17 residues long. From germline, CDR1 is SGHDT and CDR2 YYEEEE. Trimming at V came to 1 base and at J to 8 bases, leaving 12 bases not matched to a gene. The CDR3 loop is CASSLLYPSGGVYEQFF. CDR3 nucleotide sequence: TGTGCCAGCAGCTTGTTATATCCCAGCGGGGGGGTATATGAGCAGTTCTTC. Variable domain in full (rest from reference TRBV5-6 and TRBJ2-1): DAGVTQSPTHLIKTRGQQVTLRCSPKSGHDTVSWYQQALGQGPQFIFQYYEEEERQRGNFPDRFSGHQFPNYSSELNVNALLLGDSALYLCASSLLYPSGGVYEQFFGPGTRLTVL.

This clonotype was counted between two and nine times. The chain's CDR3 is CASSQATVSHEQYF. The CDR3 nucleotides are TGTGCCAGCAGCCAGGCGACAGTGAGTCACGAGCAGTACTTC. This sequence joins TRBV4-2 and TRBJ2-7; D perhaps matches TRBD1 (5 bases). V lost 3 bases and J lost 5, with 14 bases in between. The CDR3 covers 14 residues. Germline CDR1 is LGHNA and CDR2 is YNFKEQ.

This clonotype was detected ten times or more. This sequence joins TRBV29-1 and TRBJ1-2; weak D call: TRBD1 (5 bases). V lost 4 bases and J 1 base, leaving 10 bases between the germline ends. CDR3 length: 13 residues. In germline, CDR1 is SQVTM, CDR2 ANQGSEA. CDR3 DNA sequence: TGCAGCGTTGGAGGGACCGGTAACTATGGCTACACCTTC. This sequence encodes CSVGGTGNYGYTF.

Many counts were recorded for this clonotype. The chain employs TRBV29-1 and TRBJ1-1; D is possibly TRBD1 (6 bases). The V gene's germline CDR1 is SQVTM and CDR2 ANQGSEA. The CDR3 is 15 amino acids. V was cut by 4 bases and J by 6 bases, with 21 bases left in between. The CDR3 protein is CSVVGGGSFFPEAFF. The CDR3 region has the DNA TGCAGCGTTGTAGGCGGGGGCTCATTCTTCCCTGAAGCTTTCTTT.

This clonotype came up many times. J is TRBJ2-5 and V is TRBV5-1; 10 positions agree with TRBD2. CDR1 and CDR2 from the germline V gene are SGHRS and YFSETQ. The CDR3 is 14 amino acids. J lost 5 bases, V lost 4 bases, and 5 bases had no gene match. The chain's CDR3 is CASSAGLADETQYF. DNA of the CDR3: TGCGCCAGCAGCGCCGGACTAGCGGACGAGACCCAGTACTTC.

Remarks on this clonotype: This may be a read error, as it is one base from a much larger clone. V is TRBV6-5 and J is TRBJ1-5, with 7 nucleotides matching TRBD1. The CDR3 totals 13 residues. Germline V CDR1 and CDR2: MNHEY, SVGAGI. V shed 8 bases, J shed 5 bases, and the junction held 6 bases outside the gene matches. The DNA of the CDR3 is TGTGCCAGCTGTCGGACAGGCCATCAGCCCCAGCATTTT. It codes for CASCRTGHQPQHF.

This chain connects TRBV7-2 to TRBJ2-3, with D possibly TRBD2 on 6 matching bases. Germline CDR1 is SGHTA and CDR2 is FQGNSA. This CDR3 has 16 amino acids. V gave up 2 bases and J gave up 0 bases, with 12 bases separating them. This chain's CDR3 is CASSLLLASSTDTQYF. For the CDR3, the DNA is TGTGCCAGCAGCTTACTACTAGCATCTAGCACAGATACGCAGTATTTT.

This clonotype was counted at least ten times. This rearrangement joins TRBV1 to TRBJ1-6. TRBV1 is a pseudogene segment. This CDR3 is built from 14 residues. The CDR3 bases are TGCACCAGCAGCCGTGCAGGCCCAAACTCACCCCTCCACTTT. Its protein product is CTSSRAGPNSPLHF.

The gene calls are TRBV9 and TRBJ1-3; D is ambiguous. Trimming removed 0 bases from V and 3 bases from J, with 4 bases in between. Germline V gene sequence: CDR1 SGDLS, CDR2 YYNGEE. The CDR3 extends over 13 amino acids. This CDR3 reads CASSVALGNTIYF. The CDR3 DNA reads TGTGCCAGCAGCGTAGCCCTTGGAAACACCATATATTTT.

The chain employs TRBV4-3 and TRBJ1-1; no clear D. CDR3 length: 15 residues. Germline V lookup: CDR1 LGHNA, CDR2 YSLEER. Deletions cut 0 bases from V and 7 bases from J, with 15 bases between. CDR3 residues: CASSQDSPGVIEAFF. Written as DNA, the CDR3 is TGCGCCAGCAGCCAAGATAGCCCCGGAGTTATTGAAGCTTTCTTT.

This clonotype has just a few counts. The chain recombines TRBV6-2 or TRBV6-3 with TRBJ1-2; D remains unclear. The germline V gene encodes CDR1 MNHEY and CDR2 SVGEGT. Trimming left V 2 bases short and J 3 bases short, with 4 bases between. This CDR3 is 12 amino acids long. CDR3 nucleotides: TGTGCCAGCAGTTACAGACACTATGGCTACACCTTC. This codes for CASSYRHYGYTF.

In its sample, this clonotype was seen many times. J is TRBJ1-1 and V is TRBV7-9; no clear D. The germline gives CDR1 SEHNR, CDR2 FQNEAQ (reference sequence). This CDR3 has 14 residues. V shed 0 bases and J shed 5 bases, with 10 bases lying between them. CDR3 loop: CASSLAAIPTEAFF. DNA for the CDR3: TGTGCCAGCAGCTTAGCGGCGATCCCTACTGAAGCTTTCTTT.